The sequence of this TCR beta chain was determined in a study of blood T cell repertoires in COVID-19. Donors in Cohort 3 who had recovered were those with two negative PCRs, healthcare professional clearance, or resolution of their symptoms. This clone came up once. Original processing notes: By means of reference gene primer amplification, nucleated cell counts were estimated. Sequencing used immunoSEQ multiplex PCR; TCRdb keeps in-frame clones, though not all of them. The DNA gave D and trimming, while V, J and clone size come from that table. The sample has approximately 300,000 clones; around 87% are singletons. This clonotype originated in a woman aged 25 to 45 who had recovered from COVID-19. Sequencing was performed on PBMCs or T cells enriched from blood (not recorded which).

The CDR3 loop is CASSSAPAGGRGTQYF. The CDR3 bases are TGTGCCAGCAGCTCCGCCCCCGCGGGCGGCAGGGGGACCCAGTACTTC. This chain connects TRBV11-2 to TRBJ2-5; a possible D gene is TRBD1 (6 bases). Germline CDR1 is SGHAT and CDR2 is FQNNGV. V gave up 4 bases and J gave up 7 bases, with 22 bases separating them. The CDR3 has 16 residues.